A selection of T cell receptor beta chains follows, all from one sample in a study of T cell responses to AZD1222 COVID-19 vaccine. Some clones are missing from TCRdb's copy, which holds only in-frame ones; the method was immunoSEQ multiplex PCR. The sample contains roughly 200,000 clones, approximately 90% of which appear only once. Sequencing was performed on peripheral blood, taken 28 days after the second AZD1222 dose. These receptors were obtained from an adult who received the AZD1222 COVID-19 vaccine. Each CDR3 is given with its conserved first and last residue. The D gene is left open where the match is weak. Size tells how often a clone was seen (once, few, many) or the class of an expanded clone, and some rows leave it out.

abundance,j_gene,d_gene,v_gene,CDR3nt,CDR3aa
.,TRBJ2-5,.,TRBV7-5,TGTGCCAGAAGCTTAGGTACTCGAGAAGAGACCCAGTACTTC,CARSLGTREETQYF
once,TRBJ2-3,TRBD2,TRBV5-4,TGTGCCAGCAGCTTGGGGGGACTAGCGGGAAGCACAGATACGCAGTATTTT,CASSLGGLAGSTDTQYF
.,TRBJ2-1,.,TRBV28,TGTGCCAGCAGTTTTTTGGACCCAGGGCAGGAGCAGTTCTTC,CASSFLDPGQEQFF
.,TRBJ2-7,.,TRBV19,TGTGCCAGTAGATGGGGAACAGGGAGCTCCTACGAGCAGTACTTC,CASRWGTGSSYEQYF
.,TRBJ1-3,TRBD1,TRBV28,TGTGCCAGCATTCCGGGGGGACAGGGCTATGGAAACACCATATATTTT,CASIPGGQGYGNTIYF
.,TRBJ1-2,.,TRBV15,TGTGCCACCAGCAGAGGCGGAACAGGAGTCTATGGCTACACCTTC,CATSRGGTGVYGYTF
.,TRBJ1-1,TRBD1,TRBV5-1,TGCGCCAGCAGCTTGTGGGACAGCTTGAACACTGAAGCTTTCTTT,CASSLWDSLNTEAFF
.,TRBJ1-5,.,TRBV7-2,TGTGCCAGCTGCAGACAGAGCAATCAGCCCCAGCATTTT,CASCRQSNQPQHF
.,TRBJ2-2,TRBD2,TRBV5-4,TGTGCCAGCAGCCCCAAGCCCCGACTAGCGGGAGGGTGGACCGGGGAGCTGTTTTTT,CASSPKPRLAGGWTGELFF
.,TRBJ1-1,.,TRBV12-3/TRBV12-4,TGTGCCAGCAGTTTCTCCGGGTACACTGAAGCTTTCTTT,CASSFSGYTEAFF
.,TRBJ2-2,.,TRBV28,TGTGCCAGCAGTTTTTCAACATTGGGTGAGGGGGAGCTGTTTTTT,CASSFSTLGEGELFF
.,TRBJ1-5,TRBD1,TRBV27,TGTGCCAGCAGTTTGTCGGGACAGGGTAGGAGCAATCAGCCCCAGCATTTT,CASSLSGQGRSNQPQHF
.,TRBJ1-1,TRBD1,TRBV10-2,TGCGCCAGCAGTGAGGTTGGACAGGGGTTGCAAGCTTTCTTT,CASSEVGQGLQAFF
once,TRBJ1-2,.,TRBV4-1,TGCGCCAGCAGCCAGGGGGCGGGAGGCTACACCTTC,CASSQGAGGYTF